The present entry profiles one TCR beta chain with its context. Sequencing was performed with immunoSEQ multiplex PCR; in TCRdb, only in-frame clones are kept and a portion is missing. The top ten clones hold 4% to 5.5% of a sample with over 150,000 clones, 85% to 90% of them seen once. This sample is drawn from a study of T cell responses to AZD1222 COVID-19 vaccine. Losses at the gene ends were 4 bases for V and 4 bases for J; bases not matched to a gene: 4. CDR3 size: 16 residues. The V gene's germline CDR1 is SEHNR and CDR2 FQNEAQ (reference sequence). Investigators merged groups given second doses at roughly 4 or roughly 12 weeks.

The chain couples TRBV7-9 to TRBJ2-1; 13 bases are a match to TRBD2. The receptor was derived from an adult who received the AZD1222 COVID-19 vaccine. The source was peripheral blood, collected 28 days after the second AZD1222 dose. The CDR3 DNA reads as TGTGCCAGCAGCTCCCCGGGACTAGCGGGGTACAATGAGCAGTTCTTC. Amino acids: CASSSPGLAGYNEQFF.